A selection of T cell receptor beta chains follows, all from one sample in a study of T cell changes during pregnancy in multiple sclerosis. Sequencing used immunoSEQ multiplex PCR; TCRdb keeps in-frame clones, though not all of them. The repertoire holds 70,000 to 75,000 clones, with approximately 86% as singletons. The sample here was peripheral blood, taken before pregnancy. Every receptor here comes from a female donor with multiple sclerosis, enrolled in a pregnancy study. CDR3s include the opening cysteine and the closing phenylalanine or tryptophan. For some rows the clone size is stated as once, few or many, or as a class when expanded; others skip it.

CDR3: CSENRVEQFF; size: NA; V: TRBV29-1; J: TRBJ2-1
CDR3: CASSRRGGGEETQYF; size: once; V: TRBV6-5; J: TRBJ2-5
CDR3: CAIRPERGGNYEQYF; size: NA; V: TRBV10-3; J: TRBJ2-7
CDR3: CASDQRGQETQYF; size: NA; V: TRBV12-5; J: TRBJ2-5
CDR3: CASSFSEQSYGYTF; size: NA; V: TRBV5-1; J: TRBJ1-2
CDR3: CASSTPGAGAYEQYF; size: NA; V: TRBV11-2; J: TRBJ2-7
CDR3: CASSVTAGPSYEQYF; size: NA; V: TRBV9; J: TRBJ2-7
CDR3: CASSLGGAGGTEAFF; size: NA; V: TRBV7-9; J: TRBJ1-1
CDR3: CASSQEKRGGLNEQFF; size: NA; V: TRBV4-1; J: TRBJ2-1
CDR3: CASRIRAGPDSPLHF; size: few; V: TRBV19; J: TRBJ1-6
CDR3: CASSVVSTDTQYF; size: NA; V: TRBV9; J: TRBJ2-3
CDR3: CAWSPGGAHTF; size: NA; V: TRBV30; J: TRBJ1-2
CDR3: CASSHLTGNTEAFF; size: NA; V: TRBV11-2; J: TRBJ1-1
CDR3: CASSPRPGSGETQYF; size: NA; V: TRBV9; J: TRBJ2-5
CDR3: CAWKTPGNSGNTIYF; size: NA; V: TRBV30; J: TRBJ1-3
CDR3: CAIRGTGEYEQYF; size: NA; V: TRBV10-3; J: TRBJ2-7